This passage covers 28 T cell receptor beta chains from one sample sequenced in a study of blood T cell repertoires in COVID-19 (dated by TCRdb to the early 2020s). Libraries were made using the immunoSEQ multiplex PCR assay. Entries here come from immuneACCESS through TCRdb and include only in-frame sequences with V and J called. Some clones fail to appear in such tables; in the studies checked, an unresolved V gene covers under half of the shortfall, and the cause of the remainder is unknown. A total of over 300,000 clones appear in this sample, around 89% of them only once. Roughly 1.2% of the sample goes to the ten largest clones. What was sequenced was peripheral blood. These receptors all stem from a man between 40 and 49 years old with acute or convalescent COVID-19.

This chain uses TRBV19 with TRBJ2-7; D is ambiguous. The CDR3 runs to 14 residues. The V gene's germline CDR1 is LNHDA and CDR2 SQIVND (reference sequence). Trimming shortened V by 3 bases and J by 2 bases, and 11 bases separated the two germline ends. CDR3 sequence reads: CASSISAETYEQYF. The CDR3 region has the DNA TGTGCCAGTAGTATTTCCGCGGAAACCTACGAGCAGTACTTC.

This chain links TRBV7-6 with TRBJ2-6, with D unclear. The CDR3 has 18 residues. V dropped 3 bases and J dropped 0 bases, with 15 bases sitting between them. CDR1 is SGHVS, CDR2 FNYEAQ, per germline. CDR3 nucleotides: TGTGCCAGCAGCTTCTACGCGGCGGAAAGCTCTGGGGCCAACGTCCTGACTTTC. The encoded protein is CASSFYAAESSGANVLTF. The full variable domain, completed using reference TRBV7-6 and TRBJ2-6, is GAGVSQSPRYKVTKRGQDVALRCDPISGHVSLYWYRQALGQGPEFLTYFNYEAQQDKSGLPNDRFSAERPEGSISTLTIQRTEQRDSAMYRCASSFYAAESSGANVLTFGAGSRLTVL.

This sequence joins TRBV4-2 and TRBJ2-3; the match to TRBD2 covers 7 bases. Germline loops: CDR1 LGHNA, CDR2 YNFKEQ. V was pared by 1 base and J by 5 bases, with 6 bases of the junction left unmatched. This CDR3 region has 15 residues. In DNA form, the CDR3 reads TGTGCCAGCAGCCAAGGGGGCGGGGGTGGAGATACGCAGTATTTT. Its translation: CASSQGGGGGDTQYF.

The chain uses TRBV27 and TRBJ2-2, with unresolved D. Germline CDR1 reads MNHEY; CDR2 reads SMNVEV (reference sequence). The CDR3 loop spans 14 amino acids. V was clipped by 6 bases and J by 4 bases, with 12 bases between them. The CDR3: CASSLIHSTGELFF. The CDR3 coding sequence is TGTGCCAGCAGCCTCATCCATAGCACCGGGGAGCTGTTTTTT.

This rearrangement joins TRBV11-2 to TRBJ2-7; perhaps TRBD1 as D (5 bases). V was cut by 3 bases and J by 9 bases, with 21 bases left in between. The germline CDR1 and CDR2 sequences are SGHAT and FQNNGV. CDR3 length: 15 amino acids. The CDR3 loop reads CASSLNQKGSLTQYF. In DNA, the CDR3 is TGTGCCAGCAGCTTGAATCAGAAGGGGTCGCTTACGCAGTACTTC. Full variable domain (remainder filled in from reference TRBV11-2 and TRBJ2-7): EAGVAQSPRYKIIEKRQSVAFWCNPISGHATLYWYQQILGQGPKLLIQFQNNGVVDDSQLPKDRFSAERLKGVDSTLKIQPAKLEDSAVYLCASSLNQKGSLTQYFGPGTRLTVT.

The rearrangement joins TRBV10-2 to TRBJ2-1; TRBD2 is a possible D gene (6 bases). V was pared by 7 bases and J by 4 bases, with 17 bases between. The CDR3 spans 15 residues. CDR1 is WSHSY and CDR2 is SAAADI in the germline V gene. DNA for the CDR3: TGCGCCAGCACCCTGGCTAGCGTCGGTTACAATGAGCAGTTCTTC. This encodes CASTLASVGYNEQFF.

The chain combines TRBV27 with TRBJ1-1, with TRBD1 as a possible D gene (5 bases). Trimming removed 5 bases from V and 1 base from J, with 17 bases in between. This CDR3 has 16 amino acids. Germline V lookup: CDR1 MNHEY, CDR2 SMNVEV (reference sequence). CDR3 DNA sequence: TGTGCCAGCAGTGGGGGGGGACGTAACGGGAACACTGAAGCTTTCTTT. It yields the protein CASSGGGRNGNTEAFF.

V and J are TRBV7-6 and TRBJ1-6; TRBD1 matches at 8 bases. The germline gives CDR1 SGHVS, CDR2 FNYEAQ. CDR3 size: 15 residues. Trimming at V came to 4 bases and at J to 8 bases, leaving 7 bases not matched to a gene. The CDR3 DNA reads as TGTGCCAGCAGCTCCCGGACAGGGTACGATTCACCCCTCCACTTT. Translated: CASSSRTGYDSPLHF.

This sequence joins TRBV5-4 and TRBJ1-1, with D maybe TRBD1 (5 bases). Deletions cut 0 bases from V and 4 bases from J, with 19 bases between. Germline CDR1 and CDR2: SGHNT and YYREEE (reference sequence). The length of the CDR3 is 17 residues. CDR3 sequence reads: CASSLGASGRRGTEAFF. The DNA for the CDR3 is TGTGCCAGCAGCTTGGGGGCTTCCGGGCGGAGGGGCACTGAAGCTTTCTTT.

This chain connects TRBV7-8 to TRBJ2-2; tentatively, D is TRBD1 (5 bases). The V gene lost 5 bases and the J gene lost 4 bases, with 8 bases spanning the gap. The CDR3 contains 13 residues. The germline V gene encodes CDR1 SGHVS and CDR2 FQNEAQ. The CDR3 here is CASSPDTTGELFF. CDR3 DNA: TGTGCCAGCAGCCCGGACACCACCGGGGAGCTGTTTTTT.

The chain has TRBV18 and TRBJ1-2, with D perhaps TRBD1 (6 bases). The V gene lost 2 bases and the J gene lost 8 bases, with 15 bases spanning the gap. CDR3 length equals 14 residues. Germline V gene lookup returns CDR1 KGHSH and CDR2 LQKENI. The CDR3 sequence: CASSPFGQGQGYTF. The CDR3 nucleotides are TGTGCCAGCTCACCATTTGGGCAGGGGCAAGGCTACACCTTC.

The CDR3 reads CASSQVQGGEAFF. The CDR3 bases are TGTGCCAGCAGCCAAGTTCAGGGCGGTGAAGCTTTCTTT. The rearrangement joins TRBV3-1 (or the pseudogene TRBV3-2) to TRBJ1-1; weak D call: TRBD1 (5 bases). The CDR3 totals 13 residues. V gave up 1 base and J gave up 7 bases, with 10 bases separating them. CDR1 is LGHDT and CDR2 is YNNKEL in the germline V gene (reference sequence).

The rearrangement joins TRBV30 to TRBJ2-7; D is uncertain. In germline, CDR1 is GTSNPN, CDR2 SVGIG (reference sequence). Trimming cost V 3 bases and J 3 bases, with 24 bases left between them. The CDR3 runs to 17 residues. CDR3 region: CAWSGRLSVKTGYEQYF. Written as DNA, the CDR3 is TGTGCCTGGAGCGGAAGGCTAAGCGTAAAGACTGGCTACGAGCAGTACTTC.

This chain connects TRBV23-1 to TRBJ2-2, with D possibly being TRBD2 (6 bases). TRBV23-1 falls under the ORF class, with uncertain function. The V end lost 3 bases, the J end lost 0 bases, and 11 bases lay between the germline ends. The CDR3 has 16 residues. In DNA form, the CDR3 reads TGCGCCAGCAGTCACTGGGACTTCTCGAACACCGGGGAGCTGTTTTTT. Its protein product is CASSHWDFSNTGELFF.

CDR3 nucleotides: TGTGCCATCACCGAACGGGACAGGGAACGGTTCACTGAAGCTTTCTTT. Residues: CAITERDRERFTEAFF. This chain uses TRBV10-3 with TRBJ1-1, with 9 positions matching TRBD1. The CDR3 totals 16 residues. The germline V gene encodes CDR1 ENHRY and CDR2 SYGVKD. J lost 4 bases, V lost 7 bases, and 13 bases had no gene match.

In DNA, the CDR3 is TGTGCCAGCAGCCCCGACAGGGGGACTGGCTATGGCTACACCTTC. This translates into CASSPDRGTGYGYTF. The chain recombines TRBV6-6 with TRBJ1-2; TRBD1 agrees at 9 bases. The CDR3 extends over 15 amino acids. Per germline, CDR1 MNHNY and CDR2 SVGAGI (reference sequence). V trimming: 6 bases; J trimming: 4 bases; junction bases outside the gene matches: 9.

The CDR3, as DNA: TGTGCCACCAGTGATCGGGGATTAAACTATGGCTACACCTTC. Protein product: CATSDRGLNYGYTF. The rearrangement links TRBV24-1 to TRBJ1-2; unclear D gene. Germline CDR1 is KGHDR and CDR2 is SFDVKD. The length of the CDR3 is 14 residues. Trimming cost V 3 bases and J 2 bases, with 9 bases left between them.

The chain uses TRBV6-5 and TRBJ1-3, with a tentative D call TRBD1 (6 bases). The CDR3 length is 14 residues. Trimming stripped 7 bases from V and 0 bases from J, with 10 bases between. Germline CDR1 MNHEY, CDR2 SVGAGI. In DNA form, the CDR3 reads TGTGCCAGCAAACCCAGGGGCTCTGGAAACACCATATATTTT. It encodes CASKPRGSGNTIYF.

CDR3 coding DNA: TGCAGCGTTCGACTAGTGACTTCCTACGAGCAGTACTTC. Translated, it gives CSVRLVTSYEQYF. The V and J genes are TRBV29-1 and TRBJ2-7; TRBD2 is a possible D gene (6 bases). Per germline, CDR1 SQVTM and CDR2 ANQGSEA. The CDR3 runs 13 residues. Trimming took off 5 bases at V and 1 base at J, with 12 bases between the two ends.

This chain joins TRBV2 and TRBJ2-7; no reliable D call. The CDR3 length is 10 residues. Between the trimmed V and J ends, which lost 4 bases and 6 bases, there was a span of 4 bases. CDR1 and CDR2 (germline): SNHLY, FYNNEI. The CDR3 DNA is TGTGCCAGCAGTGTTAGCGAGCAGTACTTC. Protein sequence: CASSVSEQYF.

V gene TRBV7-9 combines with J gene TRBJ2-1; 8 bases agree with TRBD1. The CDR3 sequence is 15 residues long. J gave up 6 bases and V 4 bases, and 8 bases lay outside the gene matches. CDR1 is SEHNR and CDR2 is FQNEAQ in the germline V gene (reference sequence). The CDR3 loop is CASSSDRGSFNEQFF. The CDR3 bases are TGTGCCAGCAGCTCTGACAGGGGTTCATTCAATGAGCAGTTCTTC.

This clone has only a few counts. V and J are TRBV10-1 and TRBJ1-5; no clear D gene. CDR1 and CDR2 (germline): WNHNN, SYGVQD (reference sequence). CDR3 length: 13 amino acids. CDR3 region: CARGARVCQPQHF. The DNA for the CDR3 is TGCGCTCGGGGAGCCCGGGTTTGTCAGCCCCAGCATTTT.

The chain joins TRBV9 to TRBJ1-1; 10 bases align to TRBD1. CDR1 is SGDLS, CDR2 YYNGEE, per germline. The CDR3 runs 13 residues. Trimming removed 4 bases from V and 8 bases from J; junction bases left unmatched: 5. The CDR3 nucleotides read TGTGCCAGCAGCACCGACAGGGGGCGGGAAGCTTTCTTT. Translating it yields CASSTDRGREAFF. The full variable domain, completed using reference TRBV9 and TRBJ1-1, is DSGVTQTPKHLITATGQRVTLRCSPRSGDLSVYWYQQSLDQGLQFLIQYYNGEERAKGNILERFSAQQFPDLHSELNLSSLELGDSALYFCASSTDRGREAFFGQGTRLTVV.

The CDR3 sequence: CASSDAGPTFSGNTIYF. The DNA for the CDR3 is TGTGCCAGCAGTGACGCGGGACCGACCTTCTCTGGAAACACCATATATTTT. This chain links TRBV6-4 with TRBJ1-3; D may be TRBD1 (5 bases). V lost 2 bases and J 0 bases, leaving 14 bases between the germline ends. CDR1 and CDR2 (germline): MRHNA, SNTAGT. The CDR3 is 17 residues long.

This clone appeared a single time. The chain joins TRBV5-1 to TRBJ2-7, with TRBD2 matching 10 bases. The V segment lost 3 bases and the J segment 2 bases; nucleotides outside the gene matches: 11. The CDR3 loop spans 17 amino acids. Germline V gene sequence: CDR1 SGHRS, CDR2 YFSETQ. CDR3 residues: CASSSTKTSGTPYEQYF. CDR3 nucleotide sequence: TGCGCCAGCAGCTCTACCAAAACTAGCGGGACCCCCTACGAGCAGTACTTC.

The rearrangement links TRBV6-5 to TRBJ1-1, with D possibly TRBD1 on 5 matching bases. Germline lookup yields CDR1 MNHEY and CDR2 SVGAGI. V gave up 7 bases and J gave up 2 bases, with 14 bases separating them. The CDR3 has 14 amino acids. The CDR3 bases are TGTGCCAGCACTCCGGCAGGGCTTAACACTGAAGCTTTCTTT. Translating gives CASTPAGLNTEAFF.

The chain carries TRBV29-1 and TRBJ2-2; possible D gene TRBD1, 6 bases. CDR3 length: 16 residues. The germline V gene encodes CDR1 SQVTM and CDR2 ANQGSEA. Trimming removed 0 bases at V and 5 bases at J, with 16 bases between. The CDR3 protein is CSVEDRLGARTGELFF. The DNA of the CDR3 is TGCAGCGTTGAAGATCGTTTGGGGGCTCGAACCGGGGAGCTGTTTTTT.

The chain joins TRBV11-2 to TRBJ1-2, with no clear D. CDR1 and CDR2 from the germline V gene are SGHAT and FQNNGV. Trimming took off 2 bases at V and 2 bases at J, with 9 bases between the two ends. The CDR3 runs to 14 residues. CDR3 loop: CASSLTDENYGYTF. CDR3 DNA: TGTGCCAGCAGCTTAACCGATGAGAACTATGGCTACACCTTC.